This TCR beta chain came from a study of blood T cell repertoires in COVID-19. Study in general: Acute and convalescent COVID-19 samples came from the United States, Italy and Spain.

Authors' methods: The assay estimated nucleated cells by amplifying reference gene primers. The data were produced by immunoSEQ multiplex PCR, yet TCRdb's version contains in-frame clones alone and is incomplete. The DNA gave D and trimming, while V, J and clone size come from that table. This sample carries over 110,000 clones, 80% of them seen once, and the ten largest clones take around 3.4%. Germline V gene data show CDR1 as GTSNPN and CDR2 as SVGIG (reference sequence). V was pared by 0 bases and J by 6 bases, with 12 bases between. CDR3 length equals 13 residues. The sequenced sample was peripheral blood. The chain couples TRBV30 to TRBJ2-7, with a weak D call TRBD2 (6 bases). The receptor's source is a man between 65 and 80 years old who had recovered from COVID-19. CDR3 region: CAWSVVVGGEQYF. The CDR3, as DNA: TGTGCCTGGAGTGTAGTAGTGGGGGGCGAGCAGTACTTC. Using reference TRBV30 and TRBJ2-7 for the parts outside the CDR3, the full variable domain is SQTIHQWPATLVQPVGSPLSLECTVEGTSNPNLYWYRQAAGRGLQLLFYSVGIGQISSEVPQNLSASRPQDRQFILSSKKLLLSDSGFYLCAWSVVVGGEQYFGPGTRLTVT.